This T cell receptor (beta chain) was captured by sequencing in a study of blood T cell repertoires in COVID-19. Deletions cut 0 bases from V and 5 bases from J, with 22 bases between. Per the germline V gene, CDR1 is LGHNA and CDR2 is YSLEER. The CDR3 contains 18 residues. Assay: immunoSEQ multiplex PCR; the TCRdb copy retains only in-frame clones and omits some. The sample has around 180,000 clones, 70% to 85% seen once. The sequenced sample was PBMCs or T cells enriched from blood (not recorded which). This sequence joins TRBV4-3 and TRBJ1-2; D is possibly TRBD1 (6 bases). The sequence came from a man aged 50-59 years who had recovered from COVID-19. CDR3 bases: TGCGCCAGCAGCCAAGATCGGCAAGGGGGGGGGCTCCTATATGGCTACACCTTC. As protein: CASSQDRQGGGLLYGYTF.